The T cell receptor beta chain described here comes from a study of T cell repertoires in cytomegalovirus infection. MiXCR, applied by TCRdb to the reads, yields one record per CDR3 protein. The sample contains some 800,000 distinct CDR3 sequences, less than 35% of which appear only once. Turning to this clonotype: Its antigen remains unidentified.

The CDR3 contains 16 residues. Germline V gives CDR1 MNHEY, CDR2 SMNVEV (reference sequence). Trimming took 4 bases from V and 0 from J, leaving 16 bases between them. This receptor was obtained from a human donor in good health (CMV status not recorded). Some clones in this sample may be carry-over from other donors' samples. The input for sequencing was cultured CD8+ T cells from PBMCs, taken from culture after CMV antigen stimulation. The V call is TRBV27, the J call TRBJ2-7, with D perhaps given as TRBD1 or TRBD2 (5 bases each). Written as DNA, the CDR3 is TGTGCCAGCAGTTCCCTGAGGGACCGCCCCTCCTACGAGCAGTACTTC. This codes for CASSSLRDRPSYEQYF.